One sample yielded the 31 T cell receptor beta chains listed below, sequenced in a study of shared clonotypes between healthy human individuals. Libraries were prepared by immunoSEQ multiplex PCR; TCRdb keeps only in-frame clonotypes and omits some of them. Of about 2.3 million clones listed, 80% to 95% were seen once; the top ten hold under 0.45%. The sample was naive CD4+ T cells from PBMCs. Subset defined: CD45RA+ positively selected. These receptors were collected from a man between 18 and 29 years old in good health. Some clones in this sample may be carry-over from other donors' samples.

This clone occurred once. The DNA of the CDR3 is TGCGCCAGCAGCCAAACTAGCGGGAGAGTGAACACCGGGGAGCTGTTTTTT. The encoded protein is CASSQTSGRVNTGELFF. The chain is built from TRBV4-1 and TRBJ2-2; 11 bases line up with TRBD2. This CDR3 region has 17 residues. The trim removed 2 bases at V and 1 base at J, leaving 3 bases unmatched. Germline loops: CDR1 MGHRA, CDR2 YSYEKL.

CDR3 protein: CASTKIAGGSPLIEQFF. As DNA, the CDR3 is TGCGCCAGCACAAAAATAGCGGGAGGTTCCCCGCTTATTGAGCAGTTCTTC. This chain connects TRBV5-1 to TRBJ2-1; 10 positions agree with TRBD2. The CDR3 extends over 17 amino acids. Germline V CDR1 and CDR2: SGHRS, YFSETQ. The junction had 18 bases not matched to a gene; V was cut back by 6 bases and J by 9 bases.

V usage is TRBV19 and J usage is TRBJ1-1; 10 bases fit TRBD1. The CDR3 sequence is 15 residues long. The germline V gene encodes CDR1 LNHDA and CDR2 SQIVND (reference sequence). The V segment lost 5 bases and the J segment 6 bases; nucleotides outside the gene matches: 9. The CDR3 region is CASSARDRGGPEAFF. The DNA for the CDR3 is TGTGCCAGTAGTGCGCGGGACAGGGGAGGCCCTGAAGCTTTCTTT.

This clone appeared once. This sample includes further DNA sequences coding for the same CDR3. The chain links TRBV29-1 to TRBJ1-3; D not certain. V was trimmed by 2 bases and J by 0 bases, leaving 5 bases between them. The CDR3 is 13 residues long. CDR1 and CDR2 (germline): SQVTM, ANQGSEA. The CDR3 DNA sequence: TGCAGCGTTGAAAGGAGCTCTGGAAACACCATATATTTT. Translated: CSVERSSGNTIYF.

The genes are TRBV15 and TRBJ2-3, with TRBD2 as a possible D gene (5 bases). The ends were cut back, 0 bases at V and 0 bases at J, with 10 bases in the middle. CDR1 is LNHNV and CDR2 is YYDKDF in the germline V gene (reference sequence). The CDR3 runs to 16 residues. CDR3 DNA: TGTGCCACCAGCAGAGATTATAGCGTTAGCACAGATACGCAGTATTTT. Translating it yields CATSRDYSVSTDTQYF.

The rearrangement uses TRBV5-5 and TRBJ2-7; 12 bases match TRBD2. Germline V gene data show CDR1 as SGHKS and CDR2 as YYEKEE (reference sequence). There are 16 residues in the CDR3. The junction had 12 bases not matched to a gene; V was cut back by 7 bases and J by 4 bases. This chain's CDR3 is CASLLAGGPPRYEQYF. The CDR3 DNA follows: TGTGCCAGCCTCCTAGCGGGAGGGCCTCCAAGGTACGAGCAGTACTTC.

The V and J genes are TRBV4-1 and TRBJ2-7; 9 bases line up with TRBD1. The CDR3 has 18 amino acids. V shed 1 base, J shed 7 bases, and the junction held 17 bases outside the gene matches. Per germline, CDR1 MGHRA and CDR2 YSYEKL. In nucleotides, the CDR3 is TGCGCCAGCAGCCAAGTATTCCTGGGGGGGACAGGGTGGTGGGAGCAGTACTTC. Its protein product is CASSQVFLGGTGWWEQYF.

This rearrangement joins TRBV7-9 to TRBJ2-7; a possible D gene is TRBD1 (6 bases). Germline lookup yields CDR1 SEHNR and CDR2 FQNEAQ (reference sequence). V shed 5 bases and J shed 3 bases, with 17 bases lying between them. The CDR3 is made up of 15 amino acids. CDR3 DNA: TGTGCCAGCAGCATAACAGGGATACTCAGCTACGAGCAGTACTTC. This sequence encodes CASSITGILSYEQYF.

The CDR3 nucleotides are TGTGCCACCAGCAGGACTCTTACAGGAGAAAAACTGTTTTTT. Translated, it gives CATSRTLTGEKLFF. The genes are TRBV15 and TRBJ1-4; the D gene is possibly TRBD1 (5 bases). The V end lost 3 bases, the J end lost 8 bases, and 13 bases lay between the germline ends. The germline CDR1 and CDR2 sequences are LNHNV and YYDKDF (reference sequence). This CDR3 region has 14 residues.

The chain combines TRBV10-3 with TRBJ2-3, with 8 bases that match TRBD1. Trimming took 10 bases from V and 5 from J; bases not matched to a gene: 8. Germline loops: CDR1 ENHRY, CDR2 SYGVKD. The CDR3 sequence is 13 residues long. The CDR3: CATAQGAGDTQYF. DNA for the CDR3: TGTGCCACCGCCCAGGGGGCAGGAGATACGCAGTATTTT.

This rearrangement joins TRBV20-1 to TRBJ1-1, with unresolved D. The CDR3 has 11 amino acids. Deletions cut 8 bases from V and 0 bases from J, with 7 bases between. Germline loops: CDR1 DFQATT, CDR2 SNEGSKA (reference sequence). In nucleotides, the CDR3 is TGCAGTTCCCTAATGAACACTGAAGCTTTCTTT. It encodes CSSLMNTEAFF.

The chain employs TRBV29-1 and TRBJ1-1, with 7 bases identical to TRBD1. CDR3 length: 14 amino acids. Germline-derived CDR1 and CDR2 are SQVTM and ANQGSEA. V lost 7 bases to trimming and J lost 1 base; unmatched junction nucleotides: 9. CDR3 in DNA: TGCAGCGGTCAGAGACAGGGCCCGAACACTGAAGCTTTCTTT. Its translation is CSGQRQGPNTEAFF.

The chain employs TRBV6-5 and TRBJ2-5, with D maybe TRBD1 (6 bases). In germline, CDR1 is MNHEY, CDR2 SVGAGI. The CDR3 runs to 15 residues. Trimming removed 5 bases from V and 2 bases from J, with 15 bases in between. The CDR3 loop reads CASSRGQRGQETQYF. In nucleotides, the CDR3 is TGTGCCAGCAGTCGAGGACAGAGGGGACAAGAGACCCAGTACTTC.

V is TRBV4-1 and J is TRBJ2-1; D unclear. Germline CDR1 MGHRA, CDR2 YSYEKL. The CDR3 runs 12 residues. The ends were cut back, 4 bases at V and 8 bases at J, with 9 bases in the middle. CDR3 amino acids: CASSRPPDEQFF. The CDR3 bases are TGCGCCAGCAGCCGTCCCCCGGATGAGCAGTTCTTC.

The genes are TRBV6-6 and TRBJ2-5; D gene ambiguous. The J call is doubtful: the DNA matches TRBJ2-7 better. The CDR3 is 11 amino acids. Germline values: CDR1 MNHNY, CDR2 SVGAGI (reference sequence). The CDR3 spells CASSNSYEQYF. CDR3 sequence (DNA): TGTGCCAGCAGCAACTCCTACGAGCAGTACTTC.

This chain uses TRBV11-3 with TRBJ2-1, with 14 bases lining up with TRBD2. Germline V gene data show CDR1 as SGHNT and CDR2 as YENEEA. The V gene end was trimmed by 5 bases and the J gene end by 6 bases; junction bases not matched to a gene: 6. This CDR3 comprises 16 residues. The CDR3 loop reads CASSRLAGGPRNEQFF. For the CDR3, the DNA is TGTGCCAGCAGCCGACTAGCGGGAGGGCCGCGCAATGAGCAGTTCTTC.

The CDR3, as DNA: TGTGCCAGCAGCCGGGGATCTAGAGGGGCGGAGACCCAGTACTTC. Amino acids: CASSRGSRGAETQYF. The chain uses TRBV14 and TRBJ2-5; perhaps D is TRBD1 or TRBD2 (5 bases each). Germline V CDR1 and CDR2: SGHDN, FVKESK. The CDR3 is 15 amino acids. Trimming left V 4 bases short and J 5 bases short, with 17 bases between.

Note on this clone: This specimen includes other DNA sequences encoding the same CDR3. The chain is built from TRBV9 and TRBJ2-7, with 8 bases lining up with TRBD1. Germline V gives CDR1 SGDLS, CDR2 YYNGEE. The CDR3 has 15 residues. V shed 0 bases and J 2 bases; nucleotides not matched to a gene: 4. CDR3: CASSVGGTGTYEQYF. The CDR3 bases are TGTGCCAGCAGCGTAGGCGGGACAGGCACCTACGAGCAGTACTTC.

J is TRBJ2-3 and V is TRBV28; tentatively, D is TRBD2 (6 bases). This CDR3 is 13 amino acids long. CDR1 and CDR2 from the germline V gene are MDHEN and SYDVKM. Trimming left V 9 bases short and J 2 bases short, with 12 bases between. CDR3 coding DNA: TGTGCCAGTTGGGACTTCAACACAGATACGCAGTATTTT. Translating gives CASWDFNTDTQYF.

This chain joins TRBV11-2 and TRBJ2-3; weak D call: TRBD2 (5 bases). The V end was cut by 4 bases, the J end by 2 bases, with 19 bases between. Germline V lookup: CDR1 SGHAT, CDR2 FQNNGV. This CDR3 is 17 amino acids long. The CDR3 region has the DNA TGTGCCAGCAGCTCCAGGTCAAGCGGTCGGCTCACAGATACGCAGTATTTT. Amino acid sequence: CASSSRSSGRLTDTQYF.

The rearrangement links TRBV9 to TRBJ2-1, with D perhaps TRBD2 (5 bases). V dropped 0 bases and J dropped 8 bases, with 9 bases sitting between them. This CDR3 has 13 residues. Germline V CDR1 and CDR2: SGDLS, YYNGEE. The CDR3 DNA reads TGTGCCAGCAGCGTAGACCTCGGGGATGAGCAGTTCTTC. The encoded protein is CASSVDLGDEQFF.

This chain's CDR3 is CASSGRDTWNTEAFF. DNA of the CDR3: TGTGCCAGCAGCGGTCGGGACACTTGGAACACTGAAGCTTTCTTT. The V call is TRBV9, the J call TRBJ1-1; TRBD1 is a possible D gene (6 bases). Germline CDR1 and CDR2: SGDLS and YYNGEE. This CDR3 region has 15 residues. Trimming pared 3 bases from V and 1 base from J, leaving 13 bases between.

V usage is TRBV2 and J usage is TRBJ2-1, with D possibly being TRBD1 (5 bases). Germline V gives CDR1 SNHLY, CDR2 FYNNEI. The CDR3 is 15 amino acids. With 3 bases removed from V and 0 bases from J, the gap between germline ends came to 9 bases. CDR3 region: CASSDDSPSYNEQFF. The CDR3 nucleotides read TGTGCCAGCAGTGACGACAGCCCCTCCTACAATGAGCAGTTCTTC.

This sequence joins TRBV7-3 and TRBJ2-7, with TRBD1 as a possible D gene (5 bases). CDR1 SGHTA and CDR2 FQGTGA come from the germline V gene. Trimming removed 0 bases from V and 7 bases from J, with 10 bases in between. This CDR3 contains 13 residues. In DNA form, the CDR3 reads TGTGCCAGCAGCTTAACGTTACAGGCAGAGCAGTACTTC. This codes for CASSLTLQAEQYF.

V gene TRBV28 combines with J gene TRBJ2-7; 15 positions match TRBD2. The V and J ends lost 6 bases and 7 bases, in that order; junction bases with no gene match: 10. Germline V gene lookup returns CDR1 MDHEN and CDR2 SYDVKM. The CDR3 is 16 amino acids. The CDR3 DNA reads TGTGCCAGCAGCCGGACTAGCGGGAGGGGTTTGGGTGAGCAGTACTTC. Translating it yields CASSRTSGRGLGEQYF.

This sequence joins TRBV18 and TRBJ1-1; 10 positions match TRBD1. There are 15 residues in the CDR3. The V gene's germline CDR1 is KGHSH and CDR2 LQKENI. V lost 3 bases to trimming and J lost 5 bases; unmatched junction nucleotides: 6. CDR3 protein: CASSPQRTGGTEAFF. CDR3 sequence (DNA): TGTGCCAGCTCACCCCAAAGGACAGGGGGGACTGAAGCTTTCTTT.

Points on this clone: The identical CDR3 is also encoded by other nucleotide sequences in the sample. The chain uses TRBV9 and TRBJ2-3; tentative D call: TRBD2 (5 bases). The CDR3 contains 15 residues. V was shortened by 0 bases and J by 0 bases, with 8 bases between the two germline ends. Looked up from germline, CDR1 is SGDLS and CDR2 is YYNGEE. CDR3 bases: TGTGCCAGCAGCGTAGCCGGACTGAGCACAGATACGCAGTATTTT. It encodes CASSVAGLSTDTQYF.

This chain joins TRBV7-9 and TRBJ2-3, with a tentative D call TRBD1 (6 bases). Germline loops: CDR1 SEHNR, CDR2 FQNEAQ (reference sequence). Trimming left V 1 base short and J 6 bases short, with 20 bases between. This CDR3 has 17 amino acids. The CDR3 DNA reads TGTGCCAGCAGCTTAGGGTCAGGGGCACTAAAGGAGGATACGCAGTATTTT. As protein: CASSLGSGALKEDTQYF.

Worth noting for this clone: The same CDR3 can be traced to other DNA sequences in this sample. V usage is TRBV5-1 and J usage is TRBJ2-2; unclear D gene. The length of the CDR3 is 16 residues. Germline V gene lookup returns CDR1 SGHRS and CDR2 YFSETQ. The germline V and J ends were trimmed by 0 bases and 0 bases, with 9 bases remaining between them. Written as DNA, the CDR3 is TGCGCCAGCAGCTTGGCCGGGTTAGCGAACACCGGGGAGCTGTTTTTT. Encoded protein: CASSLAGLANTGELFF. Combining the CDR3 with reference TRBV5-1 and TRBJ2-2 gives the whole variable domain KAGVTQTPRYLIKTRGQQVTLSCSPISGHRSVSWYQQTPGQGLQFLFEYFSETQRNKGNFPGRFSGRQFSNSRSEMNVSTLELGDSALYLCASSLAGLANTGELFFGEGSRLTVL.

The chain is built from TRBV28 and TRBJ1-2; D unclear. V lost 5 bases, J lost 8 bases, and 12 bases lay in between. Germline assignment: CDR1 MDHEN and CDR2 SYDVKM. This CDR3 is built from 12 residues. The CDR3 loop reads CASSPASWGYTF. The CDR3 DNA sequence: TGTGCCAGCAGTCCGGCCTCATGGGGCTACACCTTC.

The chain recombines TRBV6-6 with TRBJ1-6; D might be TRBD1 (5 bases). The CDR3 loop spans 13 amino acids. V dropped 5 bases and J dropped 12 bases, with 14 bases sitting between them. Germline lookup yields CDR1 MNHNY and CDR2 SVGAGI (reference sequence). The CDR3 nucleotides are TGTGCCAGCAGTACTGTAACAGGTTTACCCCTCCACTTT. Translation: CASSTVTGLPLHF.